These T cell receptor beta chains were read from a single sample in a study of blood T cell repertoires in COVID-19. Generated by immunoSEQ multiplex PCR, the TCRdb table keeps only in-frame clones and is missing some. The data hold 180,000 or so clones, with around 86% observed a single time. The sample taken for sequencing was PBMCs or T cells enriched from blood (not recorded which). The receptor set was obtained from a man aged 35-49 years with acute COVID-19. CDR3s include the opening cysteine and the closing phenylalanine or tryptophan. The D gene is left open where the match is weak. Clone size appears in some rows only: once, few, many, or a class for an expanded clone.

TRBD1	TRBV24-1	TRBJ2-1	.	CATSDVRQGSEQFF	TGTGCCACCAGTGATGTCCGACAGGGCAGTGAGCAGTTCTTC
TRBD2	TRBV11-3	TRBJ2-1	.	CASSRTSAEQFF	TGTGCCAGCAGCAGGACTAGCGCCGAGCAGTTCTTC
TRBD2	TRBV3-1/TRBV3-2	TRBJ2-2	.	CASSRGSGGSFLSTGELFF	TGTGCCAGCAGCCGGGGCTCGGGCGGGAGTTTTTTGAGCACCGGGGAGCTGTTTTTT
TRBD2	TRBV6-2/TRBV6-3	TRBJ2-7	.	CASSYGLADPYEQYF	TGTGCCAGCAGTTACGGACTAGCGGACCCTTACGAGCAGTACTTC
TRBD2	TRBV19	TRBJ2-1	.	CASSIDRLGTSGGNEQFF	TGTGCCAGTAGTATAGATCGTTTGGGGACTAGCGGGGGCAATGAGCAGTTCTTC
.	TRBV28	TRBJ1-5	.	CAGGRGVDQPQHF	TGTGCCGGTGGGAGGGGGGTGGATCAGCCCCAGCATTTT
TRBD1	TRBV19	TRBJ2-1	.	CASSTDDRAGYNEQFF	TGTGCCAGTAGTACAGACGACAGGGCCGGCTACAATGAGCAGTTCTTC
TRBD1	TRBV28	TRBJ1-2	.	CASRRQGPNYGYTF	TGTGCCAGCAGAAGACAGGGGCCAAACTATGGCTACACCTTC
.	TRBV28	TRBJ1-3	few	CASSSTGPRNTIYF	TGTGCCAGCAGTTCCACAGGGCCTAGAAACACCATATATTTT
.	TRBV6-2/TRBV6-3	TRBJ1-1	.	CASTPGGAGNTEAFF	TGTGCCAGCACCCCGGGAGGGGCCGGGAACACTGAAGCTTTCTTT
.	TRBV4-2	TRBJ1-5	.	CASSHRGGNQPQHF	TGTGCCAGCAGCCACAGGGGAGGCAATCAGCCCCAGCATTTT
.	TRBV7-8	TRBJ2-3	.	CASSLWGGPTDTQYF	TGTGCCAGCAGCCTCTGGGGGGGGCCCACAGATACGCAGTATTTT
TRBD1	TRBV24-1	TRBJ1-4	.	CATSDSGTDNEKLFF	TGTGCCACCAGTGATTCCGGGACAGATAATGAAAAACTGTTTTTT
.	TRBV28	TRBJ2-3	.	CASSLLGGQVTDTQYF	TGTGCCAGCAGTTTATTGGGGGGGCAGGTTACAGATACGCAGTATTTT
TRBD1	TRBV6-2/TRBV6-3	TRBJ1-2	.	CASSLRTGGYTF	TGTGCCAGCAGTCTCCGGACAGGGGGCTACACCTTC
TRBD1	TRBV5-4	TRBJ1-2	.	CASRLGGTEGGYTF	TGTGCCAGCAGGTTAGGCGGGACAGAGGGGGGCTACACCTTC
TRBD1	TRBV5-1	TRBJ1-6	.	CASSSGQVDSPLHF	TGCGCCAGCAGCTCGGGACAGGTGGATTCACCCCTCCACTTT
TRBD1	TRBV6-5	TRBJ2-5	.	CASRRTGAYQETQYF	TGTGCCAGCAGGAGGACAGGAGCGTACCAAGAGACCCAGTACTTC
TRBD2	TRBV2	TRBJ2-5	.	CASSNSGRAETQYF	TGTGCCAGCAGTAATAGCGGGAGGGCAGAGACCCAGTACTTC
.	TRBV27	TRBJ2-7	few	CASSLWGHRGDEQYF	TGTGCCAGCAGTTTATGGGGACACCGTGGGGACGAGCAGTACTTC
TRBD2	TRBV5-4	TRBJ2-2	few	CASSGLAGGPPGELFF	TGTGCCAGCAGCGGTCTAGCGGGAGGGCCCCCCGGGGAGCTGTTTTTT
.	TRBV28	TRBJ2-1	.	CASSFSAGSSYNEQFF	TGTGCCAGCAGTTTCTCTGCGGGAAGCTCCTACAATGAGCAGTTCTTC
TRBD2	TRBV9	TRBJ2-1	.	CASSPRGVAGGNEQFF	TGTGCCAGCAGCCCCCGGGGGGTAGCGGGAGGCAATGAGCAGTTCTTC
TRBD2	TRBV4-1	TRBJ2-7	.	CASSQRGTSGNYEQYF	TGCGCCAGCAGCCAACGAGGGACTAGCGGGAATTACGAGCAGTACTTC
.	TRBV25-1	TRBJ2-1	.	CASSEYSSVEQFF	TGTGCCAGCAGTGAATATTCGTCCGTAGAGCAGTTCTTC
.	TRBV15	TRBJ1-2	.	CATSRSRGGANYGYTF	TGTGCCACCAGCAGATCACGTGGGGGGGCTAACTATGGCTACACCTTC
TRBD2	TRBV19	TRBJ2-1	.	CASSVLAGGSSYNEQFF	TGTGCCAGTAGTGTCCTAGCGGGGGGGAGCTCCTACAATGAGCAGTTCTTC
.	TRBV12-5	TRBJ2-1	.	CASGLAPGEQFF	TGTGCTAGTGGTTTGGCACCCGGTGAGCAGTTCTTC
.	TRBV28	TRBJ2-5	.	CASSFSETQYF	TGTGCCAGCAGTTTTAGTGAGACCCAGTACTTC
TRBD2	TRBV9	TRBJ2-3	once	CASSVGGSINTQYF	TGTGCCAGCAGCGTAGGCGGGAGCATAAATACGCAGTATTTT
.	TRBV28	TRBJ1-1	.	CASSLFDVRGVGAFF	TGTGCCAGCAGTTTATTCGACGTCAGGGGAGTAGGCGCTTTCTTT
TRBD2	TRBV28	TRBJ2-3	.	CASRGPGLAGARPDTQYF	TGTGCCAGCAGGGGCCCGGGACTAGCGGGAGCCCGCCCAGATACGCAGTATTTT
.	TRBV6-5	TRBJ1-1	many	CALGEGESTEAFF	TGTGCGCTGGGGGAGGGGGAGAGCACTGAAGCTTTCTTT
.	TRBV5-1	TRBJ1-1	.	CASRPTVNTEAFF	TGCGCCAGCAGGCCTACAGTTAACACTGAAGCTTTCTTT